Presented here are 21 T cell receptor beta chains from one specimen sequenced in a study of PD-1 blockade in classical Hodgkin lymphoma. Clones were read by immunoSEQ multiplex PCR, and TCRdb kept only the in-frame ones, dropping some. The repertoire has 30,000 to 35,000 clones, 80% to 95% of them found once; the top ten carry more than 0.2%. Relapse was seen in all patients after autologous stem cell transplantation, and brentuximab vedotin exposure was variable. From thawed PBMCs, CD4+ T cells were purified using magnetic negative selection. The source material was CD4+ T cells from blood, sampled at baseline. The receptors come from a human donor with classical Hodgkin lymphoma.

The rearrangement joins TRBV6-5 to TRBJ2-7; TRBD1 agrees at 8 bases. The CDR3 spans 13 residues. Germline assignment: CDR1 MNHEY and CDR2 SVGAGI. With 2 bases clipped from V and 3 bases from J, the junction kept 0 bases outside the gene matches. The CDR3 protein is CASSYGTGYEQYF. The DNA of the CDR3 is TGTGCCAGCAGTTACGGGACAGGCTACGAGCAGTACTTC.

The rearrangement joins TRBV10-2 to TRBJ1-5; no clear D gene. Germline lookup yields CDR1 WSHSY and CDR2 SAAADI. V was pared by 7 bases and J by 4 bases, with 11 bases between. This CDR3 spans 13 amino acids. Here the CDR3 DNA reads TGCGCCAGCAACCTCTCGAAGAATCAGCCCCAGCATTTT. As protein: CASNLSKNQPQHF.

The rearrangement uses TRBV10-3 and TRBJ1-2, with 7 bases fitting TRBD1. The CDR3 is 13 residues long. Losses at the gene ends were 5 bases for V and 5 bases for J; bases not matched to a gene: 5. The germline gives CDR1 ENHRY, CDR2 SYGVKD. The CDR3 DNA reads as TGTGCCATCAGTTCAGACAGGGAGTATGGCTACACCTTC. It encodes CAISSDREYGYTF.

V is TRBV10-3 and J is TRBJ1-3, with a possible D match to TRBD1 (6 bases). This CDR3 region has 15 residues. Trimming pared 6 bases from V and 7 bases from J, leaving 19 bases between. In germline, CDR1 is ENHRY, CDR2 SYGVKD. CDR3 residues: CAIREDSFKRNTIYF. The CDR3 nucleotides are TGTGCCATCAGGGAGGACAGCTTCAAGAGGAACACCATATATTTT.

The V gene is TRBV4-1, the J gene TRBJ1-5; maybe TRBD1 (6 bases). The V end lost 1 base, the J end lost 0 bases, and 10 bases lay between the germline ends. The CDR3 sequence is 16 residues long. Germline V lookup: CDR1 MGHRA, CDR2 YSYEKL. The CDR3 DNA is TGCGCCAGCAGCCAAGGACAGGTCTATAGCAATCAGCCCCAGCATTTT. Its protein is CASSQGQVYSNQPQHF.

For the CDR3, the DNA is TGTGCCACCAGCAGAGGAGCTACGCCTGGAAACACCATATATTTT. Translating gives CATSRGATPGNTIYF. The rearrangement uses TRBV15 and TRBJ1-3, with D unclear. Trimming left V 1 base short and J 2 bases short, with 9 bases between. The V gene's germline CDR1 is LNHNV and CDR2 YYDKDF (reference sequence). The CDR3 runs to 15 residues.

The rearrangement uses TRBV29-1 and TRBJ2-3; 8 nucleotides agree with TRBD2. The CDR3 consists of 14 residues. CDR1 SQVTM and CDR2 ANQGSEA come from the germline V gene. With 5 bases clipped from V and 2 bases from J, the junction kept 6 bases outside the gene matches. This CDR3 is CSVPYSGTTDTQYF. The CDR3 nucleotides read TGCAGCGTTCCGTATAGCGGGACCACAGATACGCAGTATTTT.

The chain couples TRBV5-4 to TRBJ2-5, with D tentatively TRBD2 (5 bases). The germline V gene encodes CDR1 SGHNT and CDR2 YYREEE (reference sequence). V lost 0 bases, J lost 2 bases, and 8 bases lay in between. The CDR3 runs to 14 residues. The chain's CDR3 is CASSLGRAQETQYF. The CDR3 coding sequence is TGTGCCAGCAGCTTGGGGCGGGCACAAGAGACCCAGTACTTC.

V is TRBV27 and J is TRBJ2-5, with 10 bases fitting TRBD2. This CDR3 has 16 residues. With V trimmed by 4 bases and J by 1 base, 6 bases remained unmatched. Germline loops: CDR1 MNHEY, CDR2 SMNVEV (reference sequence). CDR3 nucleotide sequence: TGTGCCAGCAGTTCCCCGACTAGCGGGTTCCAAGAGACCCAGTACTTC. As protein: CASSSPTSGFQETQYF.

The V gene is TRBV5-1, the J gene TRBJ2-3; either TRBD1 or TRBD2 may fit D (5 bases each). This CDR3 is 13 amino acids long. The germline gives CDR1 SGHRS, CDR2 YFSETQ. V lost 0 bases and J lost 6, with 8 bases in between. CDR3 DNA: TGCGCCAGCAGCTTGGGGGGGTTGGATACGCAGTATTTT. It translates to CASSLGGLDTQYF.

V gene TRBV27 combines with J gene TRBJ2-1, with TRBD2 matching 10 bases. J gave up 9 bases and V 5 bases, and 10 bases lay outside the gene matches. The germline gives CDR1 MNHEY, CDR2 SMNVEV (reference sequence). CDR3 size: 15 residues. CDR3 in DNA: TGTGCCAGCAGTCCTCTAGCGGGAGTTGGGAGTGAGCAGTTCTTC. Translation gives CASSPLAGVGSEQFF.

The chain has TRBV20-1 and TRBJ2-1; D ambiguous. The CDR3 consists of 11 residues. Germline V lookup: CDR1 DFQATT, CDR2 SNEGSKA (reference sequence). V was shortened by 4 bases and J by 5 bases, with 6 bases between the two germline ends. The CDR3 sequence is CSATKNNEQFF. The CDR3 nucleotides are TGCAGTGCTACGAAAAACAATGAGCAGTTCTTC.

The chain combines TRBV7-9 with TRBJ2-7, with 8 bases matching TRBD2. CDR3 size: 14 residues. With V trimmed by 4 bases and J by 2 bases, 4 bases remained unmatched. Germline CDR1 is SEHNR and CDR2 is FQNEAQ (reference sequence). In nucleotides, the CDR3 is TGTGCCAGCAGCTCGGGACTAGAGACCTACGAGCAGTACTTC. Its protein is CASSSGLETYEQYF.

The rearrangement joins TRBV11-3 to TRBJ1-1; 10 bases agree with TRBD1. With V trimmed by 5 bases and J by 3 bases, 9 bases remained unmatched. This CDR3 spans 16 amino acids. Germline V gives CDR1 SGHNT, CDR2 YENEEA. CDR3 protein: CASSPGTGVLDTEAFF. CDR3 DNA sequence: TGTGCCAGCAGCCCCGGGACAGGGGTCTTGGACACTGAAGCTTTCTTT.

This clone appeared once. The V gene is TRBV5-1, the J gene TRBJ1-2, with D maybe TRBD1 (6 bases). Trimming left V 0 bases short and J 1 base short, with 13 bases between. This CDR3 contains 16 residues. Germline V gene sequence: CDR1 SGHRS, CDR2 YFSETQ. The CDR3 sequence: CASSLGRTDYNYGYTF. The CDR3 DNA follows: TGCGCCAGCAGCTTGGGACGGACAGATTATAACTATGGCTACACCTTC.

This clone was observed a handful of times. The V call is TRBV27, the J call TRBJ1-4, with 7 positions matching TRBD1. This CDR3 has 14 amino acids. Germline V gene sequence: CDR1 MNHEY, CDR2 SMNVEV (reference sequence). With 5 bases clipped from V and 5 bases from J, the junction kept 5 bases outside the gene matches. CDR3 residues: CASSRGQLNEKLFF. In nucleotides, the CDR3 is TGTGCCAGCAGTAGGGGACAGCTGAATGAAAAACTGTTTTTT.

The rearrangement links TRBV19 to TRBJ1-5; D unresolved. Germline CDR1 and CDR2: LNHDA and SQIVND (reference sequence). Trimming took off 0 bases at V and 0 bases at J, with 6 bases between the two ends. The CDR3 has 15 residues. The CDR3 protein is CASSIDGNSNQPQHF. For the CDR3, the DNA is TGTGCCAGTAGTATAGACGGGAATAGCAATCAGCCCCAGCATTTT.

The gene calls are TRBV4-1 and TRBJ2-7; D call uncertain. Germline CDR1 MGHRA, CDR2 YSYEKL. This CDR3 is 13 amino acids long. V was trimmed by 0 bases and J by 7 bases, leaving 10 bases between them. The CDR3 here is CASSQEISWEQYF. CDR3 in DNA: TGCGCCAGCAGCCAAGAGATCTCGTGGGAGCAGTACTTC.

The chain recombines TRBV19 with TRBJ2-7; TRBD1 is a possible D gene (5 bases). V dropped 3 bases and J dropped 4 bases, with 19 bases sitting between them. There are 16 residues in the CDR3. Germline values: CDR1 LNHDA, CDR2 SQIVND (reference sequence). Here the CDR3 DNA reads TGTGCCAGTAGTATGTCAGGGCTTTCCGACTTATACGAGCAGTACTTC. It yields the protein CASSMSGLSDLYEQYF.

The chain couples TRBV5-1 to TRBJ1-2, with D possibly TRBD1 on 5 matching bases. CDR1 and CDR2 from the germline V gene are SGHRS and YFSETQ. Trimming cost V 4 bases and J 0 bases, with 19 bases left between them. The CDR3 length is 17 residues. CDR3 nucleotides: TGCGCCAGCAGCCTTACAGCCTCCGGGGCGGCTAACTATGGCTACACCTTC. It specifies CASSLTASGAANYGYTF. Combining the CDR3 with reference TRBV5-1 and TRBJ1-2 gives the whole variable domain KAGVTQTPRYLIKTRGQQVTLSCSPISGHRSVSWYQQTPGQGLQFLFEYFSETQRNKGNFPGRFSGRQFSNSRSEMNVSTLELGDSALYLCASSLTASGAANYGYTFGSGTRLTVV.

Concerning this clone: One end of the junction fails to match germline, which may point to a read error. The rearrangement uses TRBV25-1 and TRBJ1-1; D is ambiguous. This CDR3 comprises 13 residues. The germline gives CDR1 MGHDK, CDR2 SYGVNS. The CDR3 bases are TGTGCCAGCAGGCCGACGGAGAACGCTGAAGCTTTCTTT. This encodes CASRPTENAEAFF.